This T cell receptor beta chain was obtained from a study of regulatory T cells in long-lasting Graves disease. Points from the study as a whole: TCR diversity was lower in persistent than newly diagnosed Graves' disease. A greater number of public clonotypes (more than 2,500) was shared by persistent patients than by new patients (around 970).

In the case of this clonotype: Its antigen remains unidentified. At one of its ends the junction is not consistent with the germline gene, which may arise from a read error.

The CDR3 has 11 residues. CDR1 GTSNPN and CDR2 SVGIG come from the germline V gene (reference sequence). Assembly of TCR beta libraries relied on iRepertoire HTBI primers together with Arm-PCR of CDR3 regions. Each CDR3 protein gets one entry after TCRdb re-called the multiplex PCR reads with MiXCR. The table records around 460,000 distinct CDR3 sequences, 22% of them present only once. Time point defined: persistent/refractory GD, antithyroid drugs over 5 years with positive TRAb. Construction of the TCR library relied on RNA isolated from PBMCs. This clonotype was sampled from a female donor with Graves disease. The sequenced sample was peripheral blood mononuclear cells (PBMCs), obtained when the disease was refractory, from a patient treated with antithyroid drugs. J is TRBJ2-2 and V is TRBV30; D unclear. The CDR3 region has the DNA TGTGCCTGGAGCCACACCTGGGAGCTGTTTTTT. Its protein product is CAWSHTWELFF. The full variable domain, in which reference TRBV30 and TRBJ2-2 provide the parts outside the CDR3, is SQTIHQWPATLVQPVGSPLSLECTVEGTSNPNLYWYRQAAGRGLQLLFYSVGIGQISSEVPQNLSASRPQDRQFILSSKKLLLSDSGFYLCAWSHTWELFFGEGSRLTVL.